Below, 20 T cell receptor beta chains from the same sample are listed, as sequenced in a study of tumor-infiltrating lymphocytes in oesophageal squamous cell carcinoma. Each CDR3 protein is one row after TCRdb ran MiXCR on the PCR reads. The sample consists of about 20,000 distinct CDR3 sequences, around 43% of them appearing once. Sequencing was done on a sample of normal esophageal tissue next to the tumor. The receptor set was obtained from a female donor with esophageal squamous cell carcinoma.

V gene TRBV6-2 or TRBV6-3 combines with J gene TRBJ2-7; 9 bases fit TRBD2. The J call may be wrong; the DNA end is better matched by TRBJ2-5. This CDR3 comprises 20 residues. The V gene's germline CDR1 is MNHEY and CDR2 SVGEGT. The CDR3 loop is CASSYSRIGGGGRGQETQYF. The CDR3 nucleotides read TGTGCCAGCAGTTACTCGAGAATAGGCGGCGGCGGGAGGGGTCAAGAGACCCAGTACTTC.

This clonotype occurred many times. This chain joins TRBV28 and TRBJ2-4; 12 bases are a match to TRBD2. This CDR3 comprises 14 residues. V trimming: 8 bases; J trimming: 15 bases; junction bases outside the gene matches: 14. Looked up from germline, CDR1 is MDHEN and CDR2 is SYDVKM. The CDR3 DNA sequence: TGTGCCAGCTGCACCGGGACTAGCGGGCCCGGGAGGTACTTC. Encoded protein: CASCTGTSGPGRYF.

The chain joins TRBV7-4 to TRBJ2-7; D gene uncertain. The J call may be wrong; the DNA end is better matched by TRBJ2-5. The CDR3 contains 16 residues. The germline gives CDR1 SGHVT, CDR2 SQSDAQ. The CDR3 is CASSSRVGNLQETQYF. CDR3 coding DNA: TGTGCCAGCAGCTCCCGGGTGGGGAACCTTCAAGAGACCCAGTACTTC.

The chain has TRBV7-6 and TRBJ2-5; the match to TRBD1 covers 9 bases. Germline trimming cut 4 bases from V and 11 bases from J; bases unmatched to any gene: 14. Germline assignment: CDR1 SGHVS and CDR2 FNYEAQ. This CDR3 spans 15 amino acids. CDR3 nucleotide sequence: TGTGCCAGCAGCTCTGGGACAGGGATCTACAATGAGCAGTACTTC. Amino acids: CASSSGTGIYNEQYF.

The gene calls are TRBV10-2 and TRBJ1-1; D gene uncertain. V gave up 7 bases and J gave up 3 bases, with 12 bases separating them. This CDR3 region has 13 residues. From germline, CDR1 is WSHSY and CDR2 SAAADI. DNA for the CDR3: TGCGCCAGCAAGTTTCACGGAGACACTGAAGCTTTCTTT. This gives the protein CASKFHGDTEAFF.

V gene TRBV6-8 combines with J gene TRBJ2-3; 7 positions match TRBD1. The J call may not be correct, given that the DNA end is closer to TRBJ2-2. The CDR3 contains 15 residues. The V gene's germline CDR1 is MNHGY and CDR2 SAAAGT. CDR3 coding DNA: TGTGCCAGCAGTTCAAGGACAGGGAACACCGGGGAGCTGTTTTTT. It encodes CASSSRTGNTGELFF.

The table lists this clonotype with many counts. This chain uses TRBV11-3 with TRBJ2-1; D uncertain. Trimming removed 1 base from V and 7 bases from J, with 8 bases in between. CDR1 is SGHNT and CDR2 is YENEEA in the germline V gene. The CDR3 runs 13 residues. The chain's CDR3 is CASSLGPTNEQFF. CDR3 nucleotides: TGTGCCAGCAGCTTAGGGCCCACTAATGAGCAGTTCTTC.

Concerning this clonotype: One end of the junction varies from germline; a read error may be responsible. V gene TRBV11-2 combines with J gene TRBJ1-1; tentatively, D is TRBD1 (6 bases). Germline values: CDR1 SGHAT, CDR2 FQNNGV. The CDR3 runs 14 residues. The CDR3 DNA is TGTGCCAGCAGCTACACAGGAGGGGACACTGAATCTTTCTTT. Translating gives CASSYTGGDTESFF. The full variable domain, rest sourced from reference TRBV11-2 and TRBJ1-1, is EAGVAQSPRYKIIEKRQSVAFWCNPISGHATLYWYQQILGQGPKLLIQFQNNGVVDDSQLPKDRFSAERLKGVDSTLKIQPAKLEDSAVYLCASSYTGGDTESFFGQGTRLTVV.

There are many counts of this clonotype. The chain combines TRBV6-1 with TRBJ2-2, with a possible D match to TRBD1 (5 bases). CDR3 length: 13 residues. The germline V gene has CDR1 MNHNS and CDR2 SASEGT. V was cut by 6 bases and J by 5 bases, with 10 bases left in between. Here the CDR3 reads CASRQTVTGELFF. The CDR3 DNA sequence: TGTGCCAGCAGACAGACAGTAACCGGGGAGCTGTTTTTT.

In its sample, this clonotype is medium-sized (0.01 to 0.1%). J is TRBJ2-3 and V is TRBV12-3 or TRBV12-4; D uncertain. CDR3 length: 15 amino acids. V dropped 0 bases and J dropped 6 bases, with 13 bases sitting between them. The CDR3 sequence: CASSLAVTASDTQYF. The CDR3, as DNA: TGTGCCAGCAGTTTAGCGGTCACTGCTTCTGATACGCAGTATTTT.

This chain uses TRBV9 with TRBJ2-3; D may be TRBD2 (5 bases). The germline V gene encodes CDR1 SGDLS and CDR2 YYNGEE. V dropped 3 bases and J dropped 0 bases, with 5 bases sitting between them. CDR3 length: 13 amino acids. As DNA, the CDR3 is TGTGCCAGCAGCGGCGGGAGCACAGATACGCAGTATTTT. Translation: CASSGGSTDTQYF.

The CDR3 protein is CASSFKGIGVYGYTF. The DNA for the CDR3 is TGTGCCAGCAGTTTCAAAGGCATCGGGGTTTATGGCTACACCTTC. The chain carries TRBV12-3 or TRBV12-4 and TRBJ2-5; D not resolved. The better agreement between TRBJ1-2 and the DNA end casts doubt on the J call. The CDR3 consists of 15 residues.

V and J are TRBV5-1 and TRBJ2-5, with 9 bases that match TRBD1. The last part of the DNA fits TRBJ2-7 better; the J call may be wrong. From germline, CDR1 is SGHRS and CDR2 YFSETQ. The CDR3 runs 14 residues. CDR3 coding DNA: TGCGCCAGCAGCTCCCGGACAGGGGCCTACGAGCAGTACTTC. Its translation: CASSSRTGAYEQYF.

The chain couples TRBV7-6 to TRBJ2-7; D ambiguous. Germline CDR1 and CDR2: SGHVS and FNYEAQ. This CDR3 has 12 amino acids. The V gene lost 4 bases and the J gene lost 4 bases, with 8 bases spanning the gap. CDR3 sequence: CASSSNEYEQYF. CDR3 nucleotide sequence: TGTGCCAGCAGCTCTAACGAGTACGAGCAGTACTTC. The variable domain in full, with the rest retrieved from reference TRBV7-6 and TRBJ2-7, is GAGVSQSPRYKVTKRGQDVALRCDPISGHVSLYWYRQALGQGPEFLTYFNYEAQQDKSGLPNDRFSAERPEGSISTLTIQRTEQRDSAMYRCASSSNEYEQYFGPGTRLTVT.

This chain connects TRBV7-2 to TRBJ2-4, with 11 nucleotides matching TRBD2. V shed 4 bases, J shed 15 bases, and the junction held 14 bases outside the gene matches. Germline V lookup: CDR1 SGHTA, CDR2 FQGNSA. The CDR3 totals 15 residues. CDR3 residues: CASSSFSGRAGELYF. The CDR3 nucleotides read TGTGCCAGCAGCTCATTTAGCGGGAGGGCCGGGGAGCTGTACTTC. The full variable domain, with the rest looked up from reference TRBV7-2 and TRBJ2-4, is GAGVSQSPSNKVTEKGKDVELRCDPISGHTALYWYRQSLGQGLEFLIYFQGNSAPDKSGLPSDRFSAERTGGSVSTLTIQRTQQEDSAVYLCASSSFSGRAGELYFGAGTRLSVL.

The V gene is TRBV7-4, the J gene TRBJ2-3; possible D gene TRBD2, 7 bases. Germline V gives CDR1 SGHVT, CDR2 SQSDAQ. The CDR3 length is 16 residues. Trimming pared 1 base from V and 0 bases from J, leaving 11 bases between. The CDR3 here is CASSLDGGLSTDTQYF. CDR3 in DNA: TGTGCCAGCAGCTTAGACGGGGGGCTAAGCACAGATACGCAGTATTTT.

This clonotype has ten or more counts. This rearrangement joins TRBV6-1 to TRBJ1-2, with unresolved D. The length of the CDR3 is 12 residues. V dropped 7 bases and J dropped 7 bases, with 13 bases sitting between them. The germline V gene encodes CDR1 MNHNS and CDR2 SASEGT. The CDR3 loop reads CASTPEGFGYTF. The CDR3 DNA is TGTGCCAGCACCCCGGAGGGTTTTGGCTACACCTTC.

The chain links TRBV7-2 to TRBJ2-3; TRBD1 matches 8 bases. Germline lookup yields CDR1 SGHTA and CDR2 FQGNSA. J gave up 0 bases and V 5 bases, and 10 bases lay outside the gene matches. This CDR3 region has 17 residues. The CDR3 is CASSPRQGLQSTDTQYF. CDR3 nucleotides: TGTGCCAGCAGCCCTCGACAGGGGCTTCAGAGCACAGATACGCAGTATTTT.

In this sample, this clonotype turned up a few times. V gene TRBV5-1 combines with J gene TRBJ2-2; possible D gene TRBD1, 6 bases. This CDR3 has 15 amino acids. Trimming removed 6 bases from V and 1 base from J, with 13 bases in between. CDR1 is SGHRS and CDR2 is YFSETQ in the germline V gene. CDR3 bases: TGCGCCAGCACATTACAGGGTCAGAACACCGGGGAGCTGTTTTTT. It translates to CASTLQGQNTGELFF.

The CDR3 bases are TGTGCCAGCAGCTCAAGGACAGGGATCTACGAGCAGTACTTC. Translating gives CASSSRTGIYEQYF. The chain is built from TRBV5-6 and TRBJ2-1; TRBD1 aligns across 8 bases. The DNA matches TRBJ2-7 better at its end, which makes the J call doubtful. CDR3 size: 14 residues. Germline V gives CDR1 SGHDT, CDR2 YYEEEE.